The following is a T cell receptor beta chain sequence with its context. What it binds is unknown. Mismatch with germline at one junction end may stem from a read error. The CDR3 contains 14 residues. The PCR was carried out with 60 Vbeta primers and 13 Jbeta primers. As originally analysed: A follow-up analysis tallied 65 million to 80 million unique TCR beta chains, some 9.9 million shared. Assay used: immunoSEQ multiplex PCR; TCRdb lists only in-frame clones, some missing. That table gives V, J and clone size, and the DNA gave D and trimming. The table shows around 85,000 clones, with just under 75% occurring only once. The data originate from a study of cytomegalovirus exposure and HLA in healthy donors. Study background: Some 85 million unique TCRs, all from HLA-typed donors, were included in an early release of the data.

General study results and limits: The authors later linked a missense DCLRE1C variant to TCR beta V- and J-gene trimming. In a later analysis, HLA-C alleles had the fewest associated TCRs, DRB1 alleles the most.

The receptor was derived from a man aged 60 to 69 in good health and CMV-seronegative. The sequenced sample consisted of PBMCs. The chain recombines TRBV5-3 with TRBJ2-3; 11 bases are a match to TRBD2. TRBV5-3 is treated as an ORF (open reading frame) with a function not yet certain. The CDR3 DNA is TGCGCCAGAAGCTTGTTGCTAGCGGGGGGTACGCAGTATTTT. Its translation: CARSLLLAGGTQYF.